A single sample is the source of the 29 T cell receptor beta chains below, sequenced in a study of blood T cell repertoires in COVID-19. TCRdb keeps only in-frame clones here, not all; method: immunoSEQ multiplex PCR. In the table there are around 20,000 clones, roughly 87% of which are singletons. The source material was peripheral blood. The receptor set was obtained from a human donor with active COVID-19. The donor label of this sample is uncertain.

V usage is TRBV9 and J usage is TRBJ1-2; D may be TRBD1 (6 bases). Germline V gene data show CDR1 as SGDLS and CDR2 as YYNGEE. Trimming left V 6 bases short and J 0 bases short, with 15 bases between. CDR3 size: 15 residues. The CDR3 region has the DNA TGTGCCAGCAACCCCGGGGACATAGCTAACTATGGCTACACCTTC. It yields the protein CASNPGDIANYGYTF. Combining the CDR3 with reference TRBV9 and TRBJ1-2 gives the whole variable domain DSGVTQTPKHLITATGQRVTLRCSPRSGDLSVYWYQQSLDQGLQFLIQYYNGEERAKGNILERFSAQQFPDLHSELNLSSLELGDSALYFCASNPGDIANYGYTFGSGTRLTVV.

The chain joins TRBV28 to TRBJ2-3; 14 bases agree with TRBD2. After removal of 8 bases from V and 7 bases from J, the junction contained 11 bases not matched to a gene. The CDR3 has 16 amino acids. CDR1 is MDHEN and CDR2 is SYDVKM in the germline V gene. CDR3 amino acids: CASALGTSGSVYTQYF. CDR3 nucleotides: TGTGCCAGCGCCCTGGGGACTAGCGGGAGTGTATATACGCAGTATTTT.

V and J are TRBV5-1 and TRBJ2-7; unclear D gene. The V and J ends lost 4 bases and 7 bases respectively, with 18 bases between them. CDR1 is SGHRS and CDR2 is YFSETQ in the germline V gene. The CDR3 runs 14 residues. In nucleotides, the CDR3 is TGCGCCAGCAGCCCCGGCCCGGCTAGTGATGAGCAGTACTTC. As protein: CASSPGPASDEQYF.

This clone has just one count. The rearrangement joins TRBV5-1 to TRBJ1-2, with D unresolved. There are 15 residues in the CDR3. The ends were cut back, 0 bases at V and 4 bases at J, with 13 bases in the middle. The V gene's germline CDR1 is SGHRS and CDR2 YFSETQ. The CDR3 region is CASSLAAGMGYGYTF. The DNA for the CDR3 is TGCGCCAGCAGCTTGGCCGCGGGGATGGGCTATGGCTACACCTTC.

CDR3 protein: CATSRDLGRQETQYF. The CDR3 DNA sequence: TGTGCCACCAGCAGAGATCTGGGCAGGCAAGAGACCCAGTACTTC. The chain is built from TRBV15 and TRBJ2-5; D not certain. Germline CDR1 reads LNHNV; CDR2 reads YYDKDF (reference sequence). Trimming shortened V by 0 bases and J by 2 bases, and 10 bases separated the two germline ends. CDR3 length equals 15 residues.

The chain recombines TRBV10-3 with TRBJ2-3, with 9 bases matching TRBD2. With V trimmed by 3 bases and J by 0 bases, 7 bases remained unmatched. CDR1 is ENHRY, CDR2 SYGVKD, per germline. This CDR3 spans 17 amino acids. The CDR3 nucleotides are TGTGCCATCAGTGAAATGGCGGGAGGGTCCAGCACAGATACGCAGTATTTT. Encoded protein: CAISEMAGGSSTDTQYF.

The chain links TRBV24-1 to TRBJ2-1; 11 bases fit TRBD2. Germline CDR1 KGHDR, CDR2 SFDVKD. V trimming: 4 bases; J trimming: 6 bases; junction bases outside the gene matches: 4. The CDR3 has 15 residues. CDR3: CATSDLGTSGNEQFF. The DNA for the CDR3 is TGTGCCACCAGTGACCTCGGGACTAGCGGCAATGAGCAGTTCTTC.

The chain employs TRBV2 and TRBJ2-3, with TRBD1 matching 10 bases. The CDR3 length is 15 residues. Germline V gene lookup returns CDR1 SNHLY and CDR2 FYNNEI. Trimming at V came to 5 bases and at J to 5 bases, leaving 7 bases not matched to a gene. The CDR3 sequence is CASSPGTGARDTQYF. CDR3 in DNA: TGTGCCAGCAGTCCCGGGACAGGGGCGCGAGATACGCAGTATTTT.

This clone came up once. This chain connects TRBV19 to TRBJ2-1; D is unresolved. V was pared by 5 bases and J by 12 bases, with 20 bases between. Germline CDR1 reads LNHDA; CDR2 reads SQIVND (reference sequence). The CDR3 sequence is 14 residues long. CDR3 sequence (DNA): TGTGCCAGTAGTGTCCACCAAGGTGGAGCCGCGCAGTTCTTC. This translates into CASSVHQGGAAQFF. Full variable domain (outside the CDR3, taken from reference TRBV19 and TRBJ2-1): DGGITQSPKYLFRKEGQNVTLSCEQNLNHDAMYWYRQDPGQGLRLIYYSQIVNDFQKGDIAEGYSVSREKKESFPLTVTSAQKNPTAFYLCASSVHQGGAAQFFGPGTRLTVL.

The CDR3 is CASSPVGGHSGANVLTF. The CDR3 bases are TGTGCCAGCAGCCCAGTAGGGGGCCATTCTGGGGCCAACGTCCTGACTTTC. The chain joins TRBV7-2 to TRBJ2-6; 7 nucleotides match TRBD1. Per the germline V gene, CDR1 is SGHTA and CDR2 is FQGNSA. This CDR3 is built from 17 residues. V shed 5 bases and J 1 base; nucleotides not matched to a gene: 8.

This chain uses TRBV28 with TRBJ2-1; no clear D. The V gene lost 6 bases and the J gene lost 8 bases, with 14 bases spanning the gap. This CDR3 region has 13 residues. The germline V gene has CDR1 MDHEN and CDR2 SYDVKM. The CDR3 nucleotides are TGTGCCAGCAGCACCCCCGGAGTTTATGAGCAGTTCTTC. Protein sequence: CASSTPGVYEQFF.

V is TRBV27 and J is TRBJ1-2; maybe TRBD1 (5 bases). Germline assignment: CDR1 MNHEY and CDR2 SMNVEV (reference sequence). Trimming pared 6 bases from V and 5 bases from J, leaving 13 bases between. The CDR3 covers 13 residues. CDR3 loop: CASSPTVWYGYTF. In DNA, the CDR3 is TGTGCCAGCAGCCCGACAGTATGGTATGGCTACACCTTC.

The chain uses TRBV5-5 and TRBJ2-7; 14 nucleotides line up with TRBD2. This CDR3 contains 17 residues. The germline V gene has CDR1 SGHKS and CDR2 YYEKEE (reference sequence). The junction had 8 bases not matched to a gene; V was cut back by 3 bases and J by 3 bases. The DNA of the CDR3 is TGTGCCAGCAGCTCGCGGACTAGCGGGAGGCCCGACTACGAGCAGTACTTC. It is translated as CASSSRTSGRPDYEQYF.

The chain joins TRBV28 to TRBJ1-3; tentative D call: TRBD1 (5 bases). Germline assignment: CDR1 MDHEN and CDR2 SYDVKM. The ends were cut back, 3 bases at V and 1 base at J, with 16 bases in the middle. The CDR3 contains 17 residues. CDR3 nucleotides: TGTGCCAGCAGTTTCTGGAGACGAGGGACTTCTGGAAACACCATATATTTT. It is translated as CASSFWRRGTSGNTIYF.

This chain links TRBV14 with TRBJ2-7, with TRBD1 identical over 8 bases. This CDR3 is 16 amino acids long. In germline, CDR1 is SGHDN, CDR2 FVKESK. The V segment lost 0 bases and the J segment 4 bases; nucleotides outside the gene matches: 8. In nucleotides, the CDR3 is TGTGCCAGCAGCCAAGAGGACAGGGCGGTCGTTTACGAGCAGTACTTC. Protein: CASSQEDRAVVYEQYF. Based on the CDR3 plus reference TRBV14 and TRBJ2-7, the full variable domain is EAGVTQFPSHSVIEKGQTVTLRCDPISGHDNLYWYRRVMGKEIKFLLHFVKESKQDESGMPNNRFLAERTGGTYSTLKVQPAELEDSGVYFCASSQEDRAVVYEQYFGPGTRLTVT.

The J gene is TRBJ2-3, the V gene TRBV6-5; 7 bases fit TRBD2. Germline lookup yields CDR1 MNHEY and CDR2 SVGAGI. The CDR3 consists of 14 residues. V was pared by 8 bases and J by 8 bases, with 13 bases of the junction left unmatched. CDR3 residues: CASATSVPLATQYF. CDR3 in DNA: TGTGCCAGCGCAACTAGCGTTCCCCTCGCTACGCAGTATTTT.

The chain recombines TRBV15 with TRBJ2-5; 7 nucleotides line up with TRBD2. Matching the DNA end better, TRBJ2-7 makes the J call doubtful. This CDR3 spans 14 amino acids. The germline CDR1 and CDR2 sequences are LNHNV and YYDKDF (reference sequence). Here the CDR3 reads CATSRERGSYEQYF. CDR3 bases: TGTGCCACCAGCAGAGAGCGGGGGAGCTACGAGCAGTACTTC.

The rearrangement joins TRBV10-3 to TRBJ2-1, with 9 bases that match TRBD1. The CDR3 contains 14 residues. Germline CDR1 and CDR2: ENHRY and SYGVKD. V trimming: 5 bases; J trimming: 7 bases; junction bases outside the gene matches: 6. The CDR3: CAISFDRGVNEQFF. CDR3 DNA: TGTGCCATCAGTTTTGACAGGGGGGTGAATGAGCAGTTCTTC.

The chain is built from TRBV14 and TRBJ2-7; no clear D. Trimming took 2 bases from V and 4 from J, leaving 6 bases between them. The CDR3 is 12 amino acids. Looked up from germline, CDR1 is SGHDN and CDR2 is FVKESK. In nucleotides, the CDR3 is TGTGCCAGCAGCCAATGGAGATACGAGCAGTACTTC. Protein sequence: CASSQWRYEQYF.

The chain recombines TRBV10-3 with TRBJ2-2; 7 bases line up with TRBD1. The length of the CDR3 is 15 residues. The junction had 10 bases not matched to a gene; V was cut back by 7 bases and J by 5 bases. CDR1 is ENHRY, CDR2 SYGVKD, per germline. This chain's CDR3 is CAIIFDREQTGELFF. The CDR3 DNA is TGTGCCATCATTTTCGACAGGGAACAGACCGGGGAGCTGTTTTTT.

V gene TRBV5-6 combines with J gene TRBJ1-3; D is ambiguous. The CDR3 runs 13 residues. Germline V gene data show CDR1 as SGHDT and CDR2 as YYEEEE. V lost 4 bases to trimming and J lost 4 bases, with 9 bases between them. As DNA, the CDR3 is TGTGCCAGCAGCCTACCGACAGGAAACACCATATATTTT. This codes for CASSLPTGNTIYF.

The V and J genes are TRBV5-4 and TRBJ1-1; no firm D call. The V end was cut by 3 bases, the J end by 1 base, with 13 bases between. Germline V CDR1 and CDR2: SGHNT, YYREEE (reference sequence). The CDR3 covers 15 residues. In nucleotides, the CDR3 is TGTGCCAGCAGCTACATCGGGATGGGGAACACTGAAGCTTTCTTT. It yields the protein CASSYIGMGNTEAFF.

V and J are TRBV9 and TRBJ2-1; D possibly corresponds to TRBD2 (6 bases). The CDR3 runs to 18 residues. Germline V gene lookup returns CDR1 SGDLS and CDR2 YYNGEE. Trimming took off 0 bases at V and 1 base at J, with 17 bases between the two ends. The CDR3 region is CASSVDWSGRGSYNEQFF. CDR3 DNA sequence: TGTGCCAGCAGCGTAGATTGGAGCGGGCGTGGGTCCTACAATGAGCAGTTCTTC. Filled out from reference TRBV9 and TRBJ2-1, the complete variable domain reads DSGVTQTPKHLITATGQRVTLRCSPRSGDLSVYWYQQSLDQGLQFLIQYYNGEERAKGNILERFSAQQFPDLHSELNLSSLELGDSALYFCASSVDWSGRGSYNEQFFGPGTRLTVL.

As DNA, the CDR3 is TGTGCCAGCATAGGAGGGAGCCAAGAGAATTCACCCCTCCACTTT. This codes for CASIGGSQENSPLHF. This rearrangement joins TRBV6-6 to TRBJ1-6; the D is unclear. This CDR3 is 15 amino acids long. The V gene lost 7 bases and the J gene lost 7 bases, with 17 bases spanning the gap. Germline V lookup: CDR1 MNHNY, CDR2 SVGAGI (reference sequence).

This sequence joins TRBV3-1 (or the pseudogene TRBV3-2) and TRBJ1-2; 8 bases match TRBD1. Germline assignment: CDR1 LGHDT and CDR2 YNNKEL (reference sequence). V shed 2 bases and J 4 bases; nucleotides not matched to a gene: 3. The CDR3 is 14 residues long. DNA of the CDR3: TGTGCCAGCAGCCAATCGGACAGGGTCTATGGCTACACCTTC. Translating gives CASSQSDRVYGYTF.

The chain links TRBV29-1 to TRBJ2-1, with 7 nucleotides matching TRBD2. The CDR3 runs to 13 residues. Germline CDR1 is SQVTM and CDR2 is ANQGSEA. Trimming at V came to 6 bases and at J to 5 bases, leaving 7 bases not matched to a gene. The CDR3 spells CSVMTGGNNEQFF. CDR3 in DNA: TGCAGCGTCATGACCGGGGGGAACAATGAGCAGTTCTTC.

This chain connects TRBV3-1 (or the pseudogene TRBV3-2) to TRBJ2-5; unclear D gene. The CDR3 has 13 amino acids. Per germline, CDR1 LGHDT and CDR2 YNNKEL (reference sequence). The germline V and J ends were trimmed by 0 bases and 6 bases, with 8 bases remaining between them. For the CDR3, the DNA is TGTGCCAGCAGCCAAGACCTAGTGCAGACCCAGTACTTC. This codes for CASSQDLVQTQYF.

This chain's CDR3 is CASSLRAGLQETQYF. As DNA, the CDR3 is TGTGCCAGCAGCTTAAGAGCGGGGCTACAAGAGACCCAGTACTTC. This sequence joins TRBV11-3 and TRBJ2-5, with TRBD2 identical over 7 bases. This CDR3 spans 15 amino acids. Per germline, CDR1 SGHNT and CDR2 YENEEA. V shed 2 bases and J 2 bases; nucleotides not matched to a gene: 5.

The chain recombines TRBV5-6 with TRBJ2-1, with 7 bases identical to TRBD1. The CDR3 totals 14 residues. The V segment lost 6 bases and the J segment 10 bases; nucleotides outside the gene matches: 13. Germline CDR1 is SGHDT and CDR2 is YYEEEE. The DNA of the CDR3 is TGTGCCAGCAAAGGCGTGAGAGGGGGCGGGGAGCAGTTCTTC. Its translation is CASKGVRGGGEQFF.